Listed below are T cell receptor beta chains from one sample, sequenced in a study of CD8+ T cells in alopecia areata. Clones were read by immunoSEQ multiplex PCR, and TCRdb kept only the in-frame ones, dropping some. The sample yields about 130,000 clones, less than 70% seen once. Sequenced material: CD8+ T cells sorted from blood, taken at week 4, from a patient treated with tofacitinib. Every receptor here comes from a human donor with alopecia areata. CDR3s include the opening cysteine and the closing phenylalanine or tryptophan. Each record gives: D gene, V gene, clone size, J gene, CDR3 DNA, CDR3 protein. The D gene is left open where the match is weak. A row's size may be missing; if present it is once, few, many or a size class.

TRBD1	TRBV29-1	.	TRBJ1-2	TGCAGCGTTCAAACAGGGGTGAACTATGGCTACACCTTC	CSVQTGVNYGYTF
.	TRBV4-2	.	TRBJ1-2	TGTGCCAGCAGCCAACCAACCTTAGACAGCACGGGCTACACCTTC	CASSQPTLDSTGYTF
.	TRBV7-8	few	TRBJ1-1	TGTGCCAGCAGCTTAGATTCCGGGCTACTCACGAACACTGAAGCTTTCTTT	CASSLDSGLLTNTEAFF
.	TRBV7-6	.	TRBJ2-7	TGTGCCAGCAGCTTAGCGCCCGATTACGAGCAGTACTTC	CASSLAPDYEQYF
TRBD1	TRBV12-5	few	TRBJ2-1	TGTGCTAGTGGACAGGGGGGCCCTCCGGGAAATGAGCAGTTCTTC	CASGQGGPPGNEQFF
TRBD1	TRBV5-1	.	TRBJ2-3	TGCGCCAGCAGCTTGCCCAGGGGGCTTGTAGATACGCAGTATTTT	CASSLPRGLVDTQYF
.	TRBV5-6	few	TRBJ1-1	TGTGCCAGCAGTTCTCTATTAACAGGGTACGAAGCTTTCTTT	CASSSLLTGYEAFF
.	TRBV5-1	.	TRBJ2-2	TGCGCCAGCAGCTTGCCCTTCCAACAGTCGAACACCGGGGAGCTGTTTTTT	CASSLPFQQSNTGELFF
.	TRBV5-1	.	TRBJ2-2	TGCGCCAGCAGCTTGGGACAACGTTCGAACACCGGGGAGCTGTTTTTT	CASSLGQRSNTGELFF
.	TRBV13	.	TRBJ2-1	TGTGCCAGCAGCCCGGAGCAGGGGGGCGATGAGCAGTTCTTC	CASSPEQGGDEQFF
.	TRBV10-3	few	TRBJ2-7	TGTGCCATCAGCTCCGGGACCGAAACGTCCGAGCAGTACTTC	CAISSGTETSEQYF
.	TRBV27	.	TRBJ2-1	TGTGCCAGCGCCGCTCCCCCCTGGGGGGAGCAGTTCTTC	CASAAPPWGEQFF
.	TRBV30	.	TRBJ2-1	TGTGCCTGGAGTGTACAGGTTTGGGAACAGTTCTTC	CAWSVQVWEQFF
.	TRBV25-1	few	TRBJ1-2	TGTGCCAGCAGCCTAACCCTGGGCAGGGGTTACACCTTC	CASSLTLGRGYTF
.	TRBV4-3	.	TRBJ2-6	TGCGCCAGCAGCCAAGATCTGGGTTCTGGGGCCAACGTCCTGACTTTC	CASSQDLGSGANVLTF
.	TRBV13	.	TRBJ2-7	TGTGCCAGCAGCCCTGGGACGGAAGATTTCTACCAGCAGTACTTC	CASSPGTEDFYQQYF
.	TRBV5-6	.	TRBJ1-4	TGTGCCAGCAGCTTGGCGGGGTCGGGAGAAAAACTGTTTTTT	CASSLAGSGEKLFF
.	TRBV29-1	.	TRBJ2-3	TGCAGCGTCGACCTTGGGACGACAGATACGCAGTATTTT	CSVDLGTTDTQYF
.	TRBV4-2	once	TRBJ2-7	TGTGCCAGCAGCCAAGATCGGAGCGTCCCCTACGAGCAGTACTTC	CASSQDRSVPYEQYF
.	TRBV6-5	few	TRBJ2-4	TGTGCCAGCAGTTTAGGGGAAGGAAACATTCAGTACTTC	CASSLGEGNIQYF
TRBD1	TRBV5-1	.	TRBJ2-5	TGCGCCAGCAGCCGCGTCGCCGGGACAGCCATACGAGAGACCCAGTACTTC	CASSRVAGTAIRETQYF
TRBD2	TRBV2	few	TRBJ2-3	TGTGCCAGCAGACTTCCGACTAGCGGGAGTAGCACAGATACGCAGTATTTT	CASRLPTSGSSTDTQYF
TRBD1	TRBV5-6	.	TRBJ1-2	TGTGCCAGCAGGACAGGGGGGCTCTATGGCTACACCTTC	CASRTGGLYGYTF
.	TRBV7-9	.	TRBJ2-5	TGTGCCAGCAGCTTTCAGAGGGCTTCAGAGACCCAGTACTTC	CASSFQRASETQYF
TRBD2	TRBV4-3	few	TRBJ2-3	TGCGCCAGCAGCCTCTGGACTAGCGGGGGGACTAGCACAGATACGCAGTATTTT	CASSLWTSGGTSTDTQYF
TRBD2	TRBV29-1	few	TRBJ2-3	TGCAGCACCACTTTCGGGACTACACGGGATACGCAGTATTTT	CSTTFGTTRDTQYF